This T cell receptor beta chain appears in the sequencing data of a study of shared clonotypes between healthy human individuals. Findings and caveats of the study: Rarefaction gave evidence that sorted-subset sequencing remained incomplete despite large depth. In a few donors, around 5% of naive CD4 clonotypes appeared in common.

Genomic DNA from each subset was divided evenly over several immunoSEQ plates. Clones were sequenced by immunoSEQ multiplex PCR, and TCRdb holds only the in-frame ones, with some missing. The top ten clones hold less than 0.15% of a sample with 2 million to 2.5 million clones, under 97% of them seen once. The study drew all its donors from Caucasian adults living in Nashville, Tennessee. Remarks on this clone: Its specificity is unknown. Other nucleotide sequences in the sample specify the same CDR3.

V dropped 4 bases and J dropped 3 bases, with 4 bases sitting between them. CDR1 is SGHDT, CDR2 YYEEEE, per germline. The CDR3 is made up of 11 amino acids. This sequence was found in a man between 18 and 35 years old in good health. The rearrangement joins TRBV5-6 to TRBJ1-1; D not certain. The specimen was naive CD4+ T cells sorted from blood. The subset denotes: CD45RA+ positively selected. DNA for the CDR3: TGTGCCAGCAGCAAGTACACTGAAGCTTTCTTT. Protein product: CASSKYTEAFF.